This record concerns one TCR beta chain sequence. Antigen specificity is unknown. The PCR ran on 60 Vbeta and 13 Jbeta primers. Measured with immunoSEQ multiplex PCR; TCRdb has only the in-frame clones, and not every one. The sample holds 100,000 to 150,000 clones; around three fifths are singletons and the top ten take 2.4%. The sample belongs to a study of cytomegalovirus exposure and HLA in healthy donors. The CDR3 covers 14 residues. The junction had 7 bases not matched to a gene; V was cut back by 8 bases and J by 5 bases. CDR1 and CDR2 from the germline V gene are SGHRS and YFSETQ. Points from the study as a whole: Researchers reported from a later analysis that most CMV-associated TCR beta chains appeared HLA-restricted. Reported performance of the classifier showed diagnosis of cytomegalovirus status with high specificity and sensitivity. A later analysis reportedly found fewer N-insertions in an Asian-associated ancestry cluster than the roughly 730-donor mean.

Sequenced input: PBMCs. J is TRBJ1-5 and V is TRBV5-1; 10 bases match TRBD1. The TCR was taken from a woman between 40 and 50 years old in good health and CMV-seronegative. The CDR3 protein is CASAPGQGYQPQHF. CDR3 in DNA: TGCGCCAGTGCTCCGGGACAGGGGTATCAGCCCCAGCATTTT.